The 8 T cell receptor beta chains in this list originate from one sample, sequenced in a study of blood T cell repertoires in COVID-19. Measured with immunoSEQ multiplex PCR; TCRdb has only the in-frame clones, and not every one. This table holds 250,000 to 350,000 clones, roughly 90% found once. What was sequenced was PBMCs or T cells enriched from blood (not recorded which). Receptor source: a woman between 50 and 59 years old who had been exposed to COVID-19.

V gene TRBV30 combines with J gene TRBJ1-4; the D is unclear. Germline CDR1 and CDR2: GTSNPN and SVGIG (reference sequence). The CDR3 covers 16 residues. V lost 1 base, J lost 0 bases, and 12 bases lay in between. The CDR3 protein is CAWSAEGSSTNEKLFF. The CDR3, as DNA: TGTGCCTGGAGTGCTGAGGGTTCATCAACTAATGAAAAACTGTTTTTT.

The rearrangement uses TRBV4-1 and TRBJ2-3, with a tentative D call TRBD2 (7 bases). Germline-derived CDR1 and CDR2 are MGHRA and YSYEKL. Trimming stripped 0 bases from V and 1 base from J, with 14 bases between. The CDR3 spans 17 residues. The CDR3, as DNA: TGCGCCAGCAGCCAAGACTATCCGGGGGGCGGCACAGATACGCAGTATTTT. It is translated as CASSQDYPGGGTDTQYF.

This clone was seen just once. The rearrangement joins TRBV7-2 to TRBJ1-4; tentative D call: TRBD1 (6 bases). This CDR3 region has 17 residues. Germline CDR1 and CDR2: SGHTA and FQGNSA. The V end was cut by 1 base, the J end by 0 bases, with 12 bases between. CDR3: CASSLVGGYSTNEKLFF. For the CDR3, the DNA is TGTGCCAGCAGCTTAGTTGGGGGCTATTCAACTAATGAAAAACTGTTTTTT.

J is TRBJ2-1 and V is TRBV3-1 (or the pseudogene TRBV3-2); 7 positions match TRBD1. From germline, CDR1 is LGHDT and CDR2 YNNKEL (reference sequence). With V trimmed by 3 bases and J by 4 bases, 0 bases remained unmatched. There are 13 residues in the CDR3. The CDR3 nucleotides read TGTGCCAGCAGCCAGGGACAGTACAATGAGCAGTTCTTC. It encodes CASSQGQYNEQFF.

CDR3 sequence reads: CASSERSLAGETQYF. The CDR3 DNA is TGTGCCAGCAGTGAAAGGAGTCTAGCGGGGGAGACCCAGTACTTC. The rearrangement links TRBV25-1 to TRBJ2-5, with TRBD2 identical over 9 bases. The ends lost 2 bases at V and 5 bases at J; junction bases unmatched: 6. In germline, CDR1 is MGHDK, CDR2 SYGVNS. The CDR3 totals 15 residues.

The chain couples TRBV6-5 to TRBJ2-7; 13 bases are a match to TRBD2. From germline, CDR1 is MNHEY and CDR2 SVGAGI. This CDR3 comprises 15 residues. V shed 6 bases and J 7 bases; nucleotides not matched to a gene: 9. The DNA for the CDR3 is TGTGCCAGCAGGGACCGACTAGCGGGGGGAGGAGAGCAGTACTTC. This translates into CASRDRLAGGGEQYF.

The chain combines TRBV19 with TRBJ2-2; 11 positions agree with TRBD1. Germline CDR1 is LNHDA and CDR2 is SQIVND (reference sequence). Losses at the gene ends were 4 bases for V and 3 bases for J; bases not matched to a gene: 4. The CDR3 spans 16 residues. The CDR3 reads CASSTDRGLYTGELFF. DNA of the CDR3: TGTGCCAGTAGTACGGACAGGGGGCTGTACACCGGGGAGCTGTTTTTT.

V and J are TRBV10-3 and TRBJ1-3, with a possible D match to TRBD1 (5 bases). The V and J ends lost 2 bases and 0 bases respectively, with 11 bases between them. Per the germline V gene, CDR1 is ENHRY and CDR2 is SYGVKD. The CDR3 sequence is 16 residues long. CDR3 DNA: TGTGCCATCAGTGAGCAGGACACACTCTCTGGAAACACCATATATTTT. Its translation: CAISEQDTLSGNTIYF.